The table lists the clone carrying this T cell receptor beta chain with a few counts. The antigen is undetermined. These data originate in a study of monozygotic twins with cystic fibrosis. Overall study results and limits: Unrelated CF individuals shared fewer identical clonotypes than monozygotic CF twins. Co-twins had the most similar V usage for 13 of 16 pairs, J for 8.

Only in-frame clones appear in the TCRdb table, and some are missing; sequencing was by immunoSEQ multiplex PCR. Found here are around 21,000 clones, approximately 87% of them singletons; the top ten hold approximately 1.2%. V lost 4 bases and J 1 base, leaving 13 bases between the germline ends. The CDR3 sequence is 15 residues long. Germline V CDR1 and CDR2: SEHNR, FQNEAQ (reference sequence). The rearrangement links TRBV7-9 to TRBJ1-1, with unresolved D. The material sequenced was blood. The clonotype was recovered from a woman younger than 45 with cystic fibrosis. CDR3 region: CASSSFTGRNTEAFF. The CDR3 DNA is TGTGCCAGCAGCTCGTTTACCGGGAGGAACACTGAAGCTTTCTTT.